This T cell receptor beta chain was sequenced for a study of cytomegalovirus exposure and HLA in healthy donors. Overall study results and limits: A later analysis linked a missense variant in DCLRE1C to the trimming of TCR beta V and J genes. After further analysis at a later stage, 16,951 TCR beta sequences were associated with HLA alleles at 0.05 false discovery rate. Productive status was seen about 87% or about 30% of the time for most TCR beta V segments in an earlier analysis. The study recorded 164 TCR beta chains that were cytomegalovirus-associated.

This CDR3 region has 16 residues. CDR1 and CDR2 from the germline V gene are MNHNY and SVGAGI (reference sequence). With V trimmed by 2 bases and J by 4 bases, 9 bases remained unmatched. Amplification used 60 Vbeta primers and 13 Jbeta primers. Clones were read by immunoSEQ multiplex PCR, and TCRdb kept only the in-frame ones, dropping some. The profile covers 140,000 or so clones, with roughly four fifths appearing a single time and 3% to 4% taken by the ten largest. This clone was counted once. Its antigen is unidentified. This chain connects TRBV6-6 to TRBJ1-2, with 8 bases identical to TRBD1. Sample: PBMCs. This clonotype originated in a male donor in good health and CMV-seronegative. The CDR3 loop is CASSYDRGGNPYGYTF. Here the CDR3 DNA reads TGTGCCAGCAGTTACGACAGGGGAGGTAACCCCTATGGCTACACCTTC.